These 2 T cell receptor beta chains were all obtained from the same sample, sequenced in a study of blood T cell repertoires in COVID-19. The assay was immunoSEQ multiplex PCR, and TCRdb's table has in-frame clones only and misses some. The table includes about 170,000 clones, 80% to 90% detected once. Sequencing was done on a sample of peripheral blood. The receptors shown here come from a man aged 18 to 35 with active or convalescent COVID-19.

The gene calls are TRBV28 and TRBJ2-7; 8 bases map to TRBD1. Losses at the gene ends were 5 bases for V and 0 bases for J; bases not matched to a gene: 18. The CDR3 is 19 residues long. CDR1 is MDHEN and CDR2 is SYDVKM in the germline V gene. CDR3 sequence reads: CASSRPSRDRHLVSYEQYV. The CDR3 nucleotides read TGTGCCAGCAGTCGACCTAGCCGGGACAGGCATCTCGTCTCCTACGAGCAGTACGTC.

V and J are TRBV5-4 and TRBJ2-3; TRBD2 matches at 8 bases. Per germline, CDR1 SGHNT and CDR2 YYREEE (reference sequence). The CDR3 covers 15 residues. The junction had 5 bases not matched to a gene; V was cut back by 1 base and J by 4 bases. CDR3 protein: CASSLSGRGADTQYF. The CDR3 DNA reads as TGTGCCAGCAGCTTGAGCGGGAGAGGGGCAGATACGCAGTATTTT.